This T cell receptor (beta chain) was sequenced during a study of T cells after yellow fever vaccination. About the study: Libraries from low-cell-number fractions were prepared with the SMART-Seq v4 Ultra Low Input RNA kit. Study-wide results and limits: FACS-sorted repertoires could harbor abundant contaminating bulk-population clonotypes. CD4 and CD8 compartments shared a small share of clonotypes, likely from convergent recombination.

The CDR3 runs 18 residues. Germline V gene lookup returns CDR1 SGHDT and CDR2 YYEEEE. This clonotype turned up a few times. Its antigen is currently unknown. A read error may produce the germline difference seen at one junction end. Generation of TCR cDNA used 5'RACE template switching (which added a universal primer site and UMIs). TCRdb redid the calling of the 5' RACE reads with MiXCR, one entry per CDR3 protein. The data show some 350,000 distinct CDR3 sequences, approximately 5.7% seen once. The origin of this receptor is a man in his thirties or forties who received the YFV17D yellow fever vaccine. V usage is TRBV5-6 and J usage is TRBJ2-1, with D tentatively TRBD1 (6 bases). The sample consisted of PBMCs, taken 5 days after the yellow fever booster vaccination. The CDR3 region has the DNA TGTGCCAGCAGCCAGTACACAGAGGGCAGGGGAGCCTATAATGAGCAGTTCTTC. This sequence encodes CASSQYTEGRGAYNEQFF. Combining the CDR3 with reference TRBV5-6 and TRBJ2-1 gives the whole variable domain DAGVTQSPTHLIKTRGQQVTLRCSPKSGHDTVSWYQQALGQGPQFIFQYYEEEERQRGNFPDRFSGHQFPNYSSELNVNALLLGDSALYLCASSQYTEGRGAYNEQFFGPGTRLTVL.